This T cell receptor beta chain was identified in a study of control samples from healthy donors and cancer patients. The V and J ends lost 6 bases and 0 bases respectively, with 12 bases between them. In germline, CDR1 is SGHKS, CDR2 YYEKEE (reference sequence). The CDR3 sequence is 15 residues long. Clones were read by immunoSEQ multiplex PCR, and TCRdb kept only the in-frame ones, dropping some. The table has approximately 150,000 clones, roughly 94% seen once; the top ten hold around 15%. The chain carries TRBV5-5 and TRBJ1-4, with no clear D. The material sequenced was PBMCs. The receptor was isolated from a man in his 60s with colorectal cancer. In DNA form, the CDR3 reads TGTGCCAGCACCCCGGACGGGACAACTAATGAAAAACTGTTTTTT. Protein sequence: CASTPDGTTNEKLFF.